A single sample is the source of the 30 T cell receptor beta chains below, sequenced in a study of CD8+ T cells in alopecia areata. Following RNA extraction, reverse transcription yielded cDNA that acted as the sequencing template. Here immunoSEQ multiplex PCR was the method, and the copy in TCRdb shows in-frame clones only, minus some. The table includes roughly 250,000 clones, approximately 61% detected once. This specimen was CD4+ T cells sorted from blood, taken at week 0. The source of these receptors is a human donor with alopecia areata.

V and J are TRBV5-1 and TRBJ1-4; 7 positions match TRBD1. CDR3 length equals 13 residues. V shed 4 bases and J 6 bases; nucleotides not matched to a gene: 3. The germline gives CDR1 SGHRS, CDR2 YFSETQ. The CDR3 spells CASSLGQYEKLFF. As DNA, the CDR3 is TGCGCCAGCAGCCTGGGACAGTATGAAAAACTGTTTTTT.

Points on this clone: Other DNA sequences of this sample code for an identical CDR3. V is TRBV4-1 and J is TRBJ2-1, with 9 bases fitting TRBD2. With 1 base clipped from V and 10 bases from J, the junction kept 11 bases outside the gene matches. This CDR3 is built from 16 residues. CDR1 and CDR2 from the germline V gene are MGHRA and YSYEKL. The CDR3 here is CASSQVRAGGRGEQFF. As DNA, the CDR3 is TGCGCCAGCAGCCAAGTGCGAGCGGGGGGACGGGGGGAGCAGTTCTTC.

This chain connects TRBV5-1 to TRBJ2-7; 8 bases are a match to TRBD2. Looked up from germline, CDR1 is SGHRS and CDR2 is YFSETQ. There are 13 residues in the CDR3. J lost 3 bases, V lost 6 bases, and 5 bases had no gene match. The DNA for the CDR3 is TGCGCCAGCAACCAACGGGGGGGCTACGAGCAGTACTTC. It is translated as CASNQRGGYEQYF.

A few counts support this clone. The chain recombines TRBV6-1 with TRBJ1-5, with D maybe TRBD1 (5 bases). V was pared by 8 bases and J by 3 bases, with 17 bases between. The CDR3 extends over 15 amino acids. Germline CDR1 is MNHNS and CDR2 is SASEGT. This CDR3 is CASGGQGNLNQPQHF. The CDR3 DNA follows: TGTGCCAGCGGAGGTCAGGGAAATCTCAATCAGCCCCAGCATTTT.

The CDR3 DNA follows: TGTGCCAGCAGCGTGGGGGTACAAGATACGCAGTATTTT. This encodes CASSVGVQDTQYF. V is TRBV9 and J is TRBJ2-3, with D perhaps TRBD1 or TRBD2 (5 bases each). Germline CDR1 reads SGDLS; CDR2 reads YYNGEE. The CDR3 has 13 amino acids. The V end lost 2 bases, the J end lost 5 bases, and 9 bases lay between the germline ends.

The genes are TRBV6-5 and TRBJ2-6; D unclear. The germline CDR1 and CDR2 sequences are MNHEY and SVGAGI. Trimming removed 7 bases from V and 3 bases from J, with 10 bases in between. This CDR3 spans 14 amino acids. The CDR3 DNA reads as TGTGCCAGCACCCCCATGGGTGGGGCCAACGTCCTGACTTTC. It codes for CASTPMGGANVLTF.

This chain joins TRBV20-1 and TRBJ1-5; 7 bases align to TRBD1. J lost 13 bases, V lost 6 bases, and 9 bases had no gene match. There are 11 residues in the CDR3. The V gene's germline CDR1 is DFQATT and CDR2 SNEGSKA (reference sequence). Written as DNA, the CDR3 is TGCAGTGCAGAAGGGACAGAGAGACAGCATTTT. It is translated as CSAEGTERQHF.

This clone was seen once. The V gene is TRBV30, the J gene TRBJ2-1; 10 nucleotides agree with TRBD2. This CDR3 is 12 amino acids long. V shed 3 bases, J shed 9 bases, and the junction held 2 bases outside the gene matches. Germline loops: CDR1 GTSNPN, CDR2 SVGIG (reference sequence). The CDR3 sequence is CAWRGTSVEQFF. CDR3 nucleotides: TGTGCCTGGAGGGGGACTAGCGTTGAGCAGTTCTTC.

The chain is built from TRBV7-6 and TRBJ2-1, with D perhaps matching TRBD1 (7 bases). Germline CDR1 reads SGHVS; CDR2 reads FNYEAQ. V gave up 4 bases and J gave up 1 base, with 8 bases separating them. The CDR3 is 14 amino acids. The CDR3 loop reads CASSSGGSYNEQFF. DNA of the CDR3: TGTGCCAGCAGCTCAGGGGGGTCCTACAATGAGCAGTTCTTC.

The genes are TRBV23-1 and TRBJ1-5; no firm D call. TRBV23-1 is assigned to the ORF class and has an uncertain function. The CDR3 loop spans 22 amino acids. V lost 2 bases and J lost 0, with 29 bases in between. The DNA of the CDR3 is TGCGCCAGCAGTCAAGATCCCCCTCGGCCGAGGCCGCCAACATATAGCAATCAGCCCCAGCATTTT. It encodes CASSQDPPRPRPPTYSNQPQHF.

This clone was seen a few times. The CDR3 protein is CSVTTGRVDEQYF. The DNA of the CDR3 is TGCAGCGTCACTACCGGCCGTGTCGACGAGCAGTACTTC. The J gene is TRBJ2-7, the V gene TRBV29-1; D not resolved. The CDR3 contains 13 residues. The V end was cut by 6 bases, the J end by 5 bases, with 17 bases between. Germline CDR1 is SQVTM and CDR2 is ANQGSEA.

The chain combines TRBV5-1 with TRBJ2-7; D possibly corresponds to TRBD1 (5 bases). The germline gives CDR1 SGHRS, CDR2 YFSETQ. V lost 2 bases and J lost 3, with 12 bases in between. This CDR3 spans 14 amino acids. CDR3 DNA: TGCGCCAGCAGCTTACTGACAGACAACTACGAGCAGTACTTC. Amino acids: CASSLLTDNYEQYF.

This rearrangement joins TRBV25-1 to TRBJ2-1; no definite D call. V was shortened by 2 bases and J by 9 bases, with 8 bases between the two germline ends. There are 12 residues in the CDR3. Germline lookup yields CDR1 MGHDK and CDR2 SYGVNS. The CDR3 sequence is CASSEPHREQFF. DNA for the CDR3: TGTGCCAGCAGTGAACCCCACCGTGAGCAGTTCTTC. The full variable domain, in which reference TRBV25-1 and TRBJ2-1 provide the parts outside the CDR3, is EADIYQTPRYLVIGTGKKITLECSQTMGHDKMYWYQQDPGMELHLIHYSYGVNSTEKGDLSSESTVSRIRTEHFPLTLESARPSHTSQYLCASSEPHREQFFGPGTRLTVL.

J is TRBJ2-1 and V is TRBV5-4, with 14 bases fitting TRBD2. The CDR3 contains 14 residues. Germline V lookup: CDR1 SGHNT, CDR2 YYREEE (reference sequence). V lost 4 bases to trimming and J lost 9 bases; unmatched junction nucleotides: 3. CDR3 region: CASSGLAGGSEQFF. The CDR3 DNA reads TGTGCCAGCAGCGGACTAGCGGGGGGAAGTGAGCAGTTCTTC.

The J gene is TRBJ2-5, the V gene TRBV7-9; D is possibly TRBD1 or TRBD2 (7 bases each). CDR3 length equals 15 residues. Germline lookup yields CDR1 SEHNR and CDR2 FQNEAQ (reference sequence). Trimming took 4 bases from V and 3 from J, leaving 15 bases between them. CDR3 in DNA: TGTGCCAGCAGCTCCCCACAGGGGAGGGAAGAGACCCAGTACTTC. Translating it yields CASSSPQGREETQYF.

The gene calls are TRBV29-1 and TRBJ2-7; D is perhaps TRBD1 or TRBD2 (5 bases each). The ends were cut back, 4 bases at V and 7 bases at J, with 17 bases in the middle. Germline CDR1 reads SQVTM; CDR2 reads ANQGSEA. The CDR3 has 13 residues. The CDR3 reads CSVGGARGEEQYF. CDR3 DNA sequence: TGCAGCGTTGGTGGAGCGAGGGGTGAGGAGCAGTACTTC.

J is TRBJ1-4 and V is TRBV7-9; D unresolved. The CDR3 runs to 14 residues. From germline, CDR1 is SEHNR and CDR2 FQNEAQ (reference sequence). V gave up 5 bases and J gave up 5 bases, with 12 bases separating them. CDR3 protein: CASSPGPQNEKLFF. The CDR3 region has the DNA TGTGCCAGCAGCCCCGGCCCACAAAATGAAAAACTGTTTTTT.

This clone was seen only a few times. The chain uses TRBV30 and TRBJ2-3; D remains ambiguous. Germline V gives CDR1 GTSNPN, CDR2 SVGIG (reference sequence). Trimming removed 4 bases from V and 6 bases from J, with 8 bases in between. The CDR3 extends over 11 amino acids. CDR3 nucleotides: TGTGCCTGGACTAGGGTGGATACGCAGTATTTT. Its translation: CAWTRVDTQYF.

This chain uses TRBV7-9 with TRBJ1-5; D uncertain. The germline V and J ends were trimmed by 1 base and 4 bases, with 5 bases remaining between them. This CDR3 has 13 residues. CDR1 and CDR2 from the germline V gene are SEHNR and FQNEAQ (reference sequence). CDR3 sequence reads: CASSLDRNQPQHF. Here the CDR3 DNA reads TGTGCCAGCAGCTTAGACAGAAATCAGCCCCAGCATTTT.

The rearrangement joins TRBV29-1 to TRBJ2-3, with 10 bases lining up with TRBD1. Germline V gene lookup returns CDR1 SQVTM and CDR2 ANQGSEA. The CDR3 length is 14 residues. Trimming took 4 bases from V and 4 from J; bases not matched to a gene: 5. The CDR3 region is CSVARDRGADTQYF. DNA for the CDR3: TGCAGCGTTGCCCGGGACAGGGGCGCAGATACGCAGTATTTT.

A few counts support this clone. The CDR3 region has the DNA TGCAGCGCCTACCAGGGGGGTGAAGCTTTCTTT. It yields the protein CSAYQGGEAFF. This chain uses TRBV29-1 with TRBJ1-1; the match to TRBD1 covers 7 bases. V dropped 7 bases and J dropped 7; count of bases not matched to a gene: 6. CDR3 size: 11 residues. Looked up from germline, CDR1 is SQVTM and CDR2 is ANQGSEA.

The chain links TRBV14 to TRBJ2-1; D ambiguous. V was cut by 4 bases and J by 0 bases, with 10 bases left in between. Germline V gene sequence: CDR1 SGHDN, CDR2 FVKESK. This CDR3 contains 15 residues. For the CDR3, the DNA is TGTGCCAGCAGCCCCCCAAGGAGCTCCTACAATGAGCAGTTCTTC. Translated, it gives CASSPPRSSYNEQFF.

V usage is TRBV5-6 and J usage is TRBJ2-7; 9 bases agree with TRBD2. The germline V gene has CDR1 SGHDT and CDR2 YYEEEE. The CDR3 extends over 15 amino acids. Germline trimming cut 4 bases from V and 2 bases from J; bases unmatched to any gene: 7. As DNA, the CDR3 is TGTGCCAGCAGCCAGGGACTAGCTGATACCTACGAGCAGTACTTC. Its translation: CASSQGLADTYEQYF. The complete variable domain, with remaining parts taken from reference TRBV5-6 and TRBJ2-7, reads DAGVTQSPTHLIKTRGQQVTLRCSPKSGHDTVSWYQQALGQGPQFIFQYYEEEERQRGNFPDRFSGHQFPNYSSELNVNALLLGDSALYLCASSQGLADTYEQYFGPGTRLTVT.

The genes are TRBV13 and TRBJ2-3; the match to TRBD2 covers 9 bases. This CDR3 has 15 residues. The germline V gene encodes CDR1 PRHDT and CDR2 FYEKMQ (reference sequence). J lost 2 bases, V lost 7 bases, and 7 bases had no gene match. The CDR3 DNA is TGTGCCAGCACGGGTAGCGGGGGCCCCACAGATACGCAGTATTTT. Translated, it gives CASTGSGGPTDTQYF. The variable domain in full, completed from reference TRBV13 and TRBJ2-3, reads AAGVIQSPRHLIKEKRETATLKCYPIPRHDTVYWYQQGPGQDPQFLISFYEKMQSDKGSIPDRFSAQQFSDYHSELNMSSLELGDSALYFCASTGSGGPTDTQYFGPGTRLTVL.

This chain connects TRBV6-5 to TRBJ1-6; a possible D gene is TRBD1 (6 bases). The CDR3 runs to 14 residues. The V gene's germline CDR1 is MNHEY and CDR2 SVGAGI. V lost 7 bases and J 3 bases, leaving 10 bases between the germline ends. CDR3 in amino acids: CASTPGHYNSPLHF. The DNA for the CDR3 is TGTGCCAGCACCCCGGGACACTATAATTCACCCCTCCACTTT.

This clone was found once. This chain connects TRBV13 to TRBJ2-5; perhaps TRBD2 as D (5 bases). The germline V gene has CDR1 PRHDT and CDR2 FYEKMQ (reference sequence). Trimming removed 8 bases from V and 3 bases from J, with 13 bases in between. The CDR3 has 13 amino acids. As DNA, the CDR3 is TGTGCCAGCGGCAATCTCGGGGAAGAGACCCAGTACTTC. Its protein is CASGNLGEETQYF.

This clone was observed once. V gene TRBV20-1 combines with J gene TRBJ1-2, with unresolved D. V lost 0 bases to trimming and J lost 8 bases, with 4 bases between them. The germline V gene encodes CDR1 DFQATT and CDR2 SNEGSKA (reference sequence). The CDR3 is made up of 10 amino acids. The CDR3 DNA sequence: TGCAGTGCTAGAGATTCGGGCTACACCTTC. Its protein is CSARDSGYTF.

V is TRBV20-1 and J is TRBJ2-5, with D tentatively TRBD1 (6 bases). Germline V gene sequence: CDR1 DFQATT, CDR2 SNEGSKA (reference sequence). V lost 4 bases to trimming and J lost 10 bases, with 13 bases between them. The CDR3 covers 11 residues. The CDR3 region is CSAIHRDDQYF. CDR3 in DNA: TGCAGTGCTATTCACAGGGATGACCAGTACTTC.

This chain uses TRBV30 with TRBJ1-1; no reliable D call. The CDR3 spans 11 residues. The V end lost 2 bases, the J end lost 7 bases, and 8 bases lay between the germline ends. Germline-derived CDR1 and CDR2 are GTSNPN and SVGIG (reference sequence). The CDR3: CAWSPKVEAFF. The CDR3 DNA follows: TGTGCCTGGAGTCCTAAGGTTGAAGCTTTCTTT.

This clone was seen a single time. The chain links TRBV29-1 to TRBJ2-7; D could derive from TRBD1 or TRBD2 (5 bases each). CDR1 and CDR2 from the germline V gene are SQVTM and ANQGSEA. Trimming took off 7 bases at V and 7 bases at J, with 20 bases between the two ends. This CDR3 comprises 13 residues. The CDR3 coding sequence is TGCAGCGCTTCAATCGGCCAGGGCGGGGAGCAGTACTTC. Translation gives CSASIGQGGEQYF.